This paragraph reports one T cell receptor (beta chain). The antigen remains unidentified. CDR1 and CDR2 from the germline V gene are SEHNR and FQNEAQ (reference sequence). This CDR3 is 13 amino acids long. Trimming removed 2 bases at V and 3 bases at J, with 8 bases between. Donors consisted of healthy bone marrow donors. This sample stems from a study of cytomegalovirus exposure and HLA in healthy donors. Whole-study results and caveats: Cytomegalovirus status was reportedly diagnosed by the classifier with high sensitivity and specificity. Listed as cytomegalovirus-associated were roughly 180 TCR beta chains. CMV serostatus was the sole immune exposure information available.

PCR amplification relied on 60 Vbeta primers (plus 13 Jbeta primers). Assay: immunoSEQ multiplex PCR; the TCRdb copy retains only in-frame clones and omits some. The table records fewer than 110,000 clones, more than 70% of them present only once. The clonotype comes from a young man in good health and CMV-seronegative. Material for sequencing was PBMCs. This chain joins TRBV7-9 and TRBJ2-7, with D tentatively TRBD2 (5 bases). CDR3 sequence (DNA): TGTGCCAGCAGCTTATTACGGGGCTACGAGCAGTACTTC. Protein sequence: CASSLLRGYEQYF.